Given below is one TCR beta chain in context. What it binds is unknown. The data are from a study of OX40 agonist ivuxolimab in advanced cancers. Notes on the study in general: There were, on average, more expanded clones in CD8+ T cells than in CD4+. Undetermined was the antigen specificity of the expanded peripheral T cells. CD4+ and CD8+ blood T cells expanded clonally by week 6 at 0.1 to 3.0 mg/kg.

This CDR3 is 13 amino acids long. Per germline, CDR1 MDHEN and CDR2 SYDVKM. Deletions cut 7 bases from V and 4 bases from J, with 13 bases between. Drawing of blood for sampling happened at baseline, at cycle 4 day 1, and at cycle 7 day 1. Clones were read by immunoSEQ multiplex PCR, and TCRdb kept only the in-frame ones, dropping some. The sample includes about 55,000 clones, 80% of them seen just once. Source: CD4+ or CD8+ T cells sorted from blood, taken in a trial of the OX40 agonist ivuxolimab. The TCR sequence derives from an adult with an advanced solid tumor such as melanoma, head and neck, liver or kidney cancer. The rearrangement links TRBV28 to TRBJ1-2, with D hard to call. The chain's CDR3 is CASMMDVVYGYTF. The CDR3 bases are TGTGCCAGCATGATGGACGTCGTCTATGGCTACACCTTC.